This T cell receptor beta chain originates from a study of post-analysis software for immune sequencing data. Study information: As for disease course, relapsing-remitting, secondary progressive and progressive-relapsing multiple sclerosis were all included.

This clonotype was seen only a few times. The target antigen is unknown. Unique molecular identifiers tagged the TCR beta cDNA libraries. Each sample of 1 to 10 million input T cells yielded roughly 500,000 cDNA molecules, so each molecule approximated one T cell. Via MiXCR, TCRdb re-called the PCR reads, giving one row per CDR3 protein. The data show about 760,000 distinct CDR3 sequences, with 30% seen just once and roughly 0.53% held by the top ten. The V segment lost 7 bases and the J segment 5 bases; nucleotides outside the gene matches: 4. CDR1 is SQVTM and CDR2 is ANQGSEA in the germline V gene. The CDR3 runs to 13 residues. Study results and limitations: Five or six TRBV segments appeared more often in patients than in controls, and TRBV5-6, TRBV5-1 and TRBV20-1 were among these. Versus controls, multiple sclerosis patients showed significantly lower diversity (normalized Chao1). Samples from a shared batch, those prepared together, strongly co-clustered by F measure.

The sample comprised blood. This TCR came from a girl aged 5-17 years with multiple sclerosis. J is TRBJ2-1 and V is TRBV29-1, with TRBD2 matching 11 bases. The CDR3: CSGGTSGNNEQFF. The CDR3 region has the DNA TGCAGCGGCGGGACTAGCGGAAACAATGAGCAGTTCTTC.